The source of this T cell receptor (beta chain) is a study of immune evolution from preneoplasia to lung adenocarcinoma. This CDR3 contains 13 residues. CDR1 is SEHNR and CDR2 is FQNEAQ in the germline V gene (reference sequence). Trimming stripped 1 base from V and 6 bases from J, with 8 bases between. Clones were read by immunoSEQ multiplex PCR, and TCRdb kept only the in-frame ones, dropping some. The sample lists about 6,500 clones, around 85% occurring once. Resections took place in Japan or China from the mid-2010s to the late 2010s. Sequencing was done on a sample of FFPE invasive lung adenocarcinoma tissue. V is TRBV7-9 and J is TRBJ2-3, with D perhaps TRBD2 (6 bases). This clonotype originated in a person in their sixties with lung adenocarcinoma. The DNA for the CDR3 is TGTGCCAGCAGCTTAGACGCGGGGGATACGCAGTATTTT. Residues: CASSLDAGDTQYF.